Below, one T cell receptor (beta chain) is given with its context. J gave up 7 bases and V 6 bases, and 8 bases lay outside the gene matches. The CDR3 covers 16 residues. Germline-derived CDR1 and CDR2 are MNHEY and SMNVEV (reference sequence). The data originate from a study of OX40 agonist ivuxolimab in advanced cancers. Study in general: Patients treated during dose escalation were battling hepatocellular carcinoma, melanoma, renal cell or head and neck cancer.

Libraries were prepared by immunoSEQ multiplex PCR; TCRdb keeps only in-frame clonotypes and omits some of them. The sample holds some 150,000 clones, more than 85% seen once. Systemic immunosuppression or autoimmune disease history was grounds to exclude patients. The genes are TRBV27 and TRBJ2-1; 14 bases line up with TRBD2. The receptor was derived from an adult with an advanced solid tumor such as melanoma, head and neck, liver or kidney cancer. This specimen was CD4+ or CD8+ T cells sorted from blood, taken in a trial of the OX40 agonist ivuxolimab. CDR3 region: CASSPWGTSGRNEQFF. In nucleotides, the CDR3 is TGTGCCAGCAGCCCGTGGGGGACTAGCGGGAGAAATGAGCAGTTCTTC.